These T cell receptor beta chains were read from a single sample in a study of blood T cell repertoires in COVID-19. Sequencing used immunoSEQ multiplex PCR; TCRdb keeps in-frame clones, though not all of them. The data hold fewer than 60,000 clones, with about 85% observed a single time. The specimen sequenced was peripheral blood. The receptor source for this set is a man between 60 and 75 years old with acute or convalescent COVID-19. CDR3s include the opening cysteine and the closing phenylalanine or tryptophan. Fields, in order: D gene, clone size, V gene, J gene, CDR3 protein, CDR3 DNA. A D gene is named only where the DNA matches it firmly. Size values are once, few and many counts, or a class for expanded clones, and some rows have none.

NA	NA	TRBV6-1	TRBJ1-6	CASSEALQSSYNSPLHF	TGTGCCAGCAGTGAAGCCTTACAAAGCTCCTATAATTCACCCCTCCACTTT
TRBD2	NA	TRBV12-5	TRBJ2-1	CASGLVQGLAGENEQFF	TGTGCTAGTGGTTTGGTACAGGGACTAGCGGGAGAAAATGAGCAGTTCTTC
TRBD1	NA	TRBV28	TRBJ1-1	CASSNWDRNTEAFF	TGTGCCAGCAGTAATTGGGACAGGAACACTGAAGCTTTCTTT
NA	NA	TRBV3-1/TRBV3-2	TRBJ2-5	CASSRGGGGETQYF	TGTGCCAGCAGCCGAGGAGGGGGCGGGGAGACCCAGTACTTC
NA	NA	TRBV3-1/TRBV3-2	TRBJ2-7	CASSHGTLAYEQYF	TGTGCCAGCAGCCACGGGACTCTTGCCTACGAGCAGTACTTC
TRBD2	NA	TRBV7-3	TRBJ2-2	CASSRLSGSGTGELFF	TGTGCCAGCAGCCGCTTGAGCGGGAGTGGTACCGGGGAGCTGTTTTTT
NA	NA	TRBV30	TRBJ2-3	CAWPTTNTDTQYF	TGTGCCTGGCCAACTACAAACACAGATACGCAGTATTTT
NA	NA	TRBV28	TRBJ1-1	CASTAANTEAFF	TGTGCCAGCACAGCGGCGAACACTGAAGCTTTCTTT
TRBD2	NA	TRBV6-2/TRBV6-3	TRBJ2-1	CASSHRLAGVVYNEQFF	TGTGCCAGCAGTCATAGACTAGCGGGAGTTGTCTACAATGAGCAGTTCTTC
NA	NA	TRBV19	TRBJ1-2	CASSMSRNYGYTF	TGTGCCAGTAGTATGTCTAGAAACTATGGCTACACCTTC
NA	NA	TRBV19	TRBJ1-5	CASSTGSQPQHF	TGTGCCAGTAGCACCGGGAGTCAGCCCCAGCATTTT
NA	few	TRBV4-2	TRBJ2-3	CASSSDGEATDTQYF	TGTGCCAGCTCGTCTGACGGAGAAGCCACAGATACGCAGTATTTT
NA	NA	TRBV5-1	TRBJ1-6	CASSLGQATGSSYNSPLHF	TGCGCCAGCAGCTTGGGGCAAGCCACAGGGAGCTCCTATAATTCACCCCTCCACTTT
TRBD1	NA	TRBV29-1	TRBJ1-1	CSAGTGGATEAFF	TGCAGCGCCGGTACAGGGGGCGCGACTGAAGCTTTCTTT
NA	NA	TRBV5-1	TRBJ1-1	CASSLATVDTEAFF	TGCGCCAGCAGCTTGGCGACAGTGGACACTGAAGCTTTCTTT
NA	NA	TRBV7-2	TRBJ1-1	CASSLLRGNTEAFF	TGTGCCAGCAGCCTCCTCAGGGGTAACACTGAAGCTTTCTTT
NA	once	TRBV7-3	TRBJ2-1	CASSPGGLYNEQFF	TGTGCCAGCAGCCCAGGCGGGTTATACAATGAGCAGTTCTTC
TRBD1	few	TRBV19	TRBJ2-2	CASSFLTGVTGELFF	TGTGCCAGTAGTTTTCTTACAGGGGTCACTGGGGAGCTGTTTTTT
NA	NA	TRBV5-6	TRBJ1-2	CASSLAANYGYTF	TGTGCCAGCAGCTTGGCAGCTAACTATGGCTACACCTTC
NA	NA	TRBV6-5	TRBJ2-7	CASSTYEQYF	TGTGCCAGCAGCACCTACGAGCAGTACTTC
TRBD2	NA	TRBV7-8	TRBJ2-7	CASSLGLAGAEQYF	TGTGCCAGCAGCTTGGGACTAGCGGGAGCCGAGCAGTACTTC
NA	NA	TRBV28	TRBJ1-1	CASSLIATTEAFF	TGTGCCAGCAGTTTAATCGCAACTACTGAAGCTTTCTTT
TRBD2	NA	TRBV7-3	TRBJ2-7	CASSKGTSSEQYF	TGTGCCAGCAGCAAGGGGACTAGTTCTGAGCAGTACTTC
TRBD1	NA	TRBV28	TRBJ1-4	CASSRTGFGGEKLFF	TGTGCCAGCAGTCGGACAGGGTTTGGAGGTGAAAAACTGTTTTTT
NA	NA	TRBV30	TRBJ1-4	CAWSGGSNEKLFF	TGTGCCTGGAGCGGGGGATCTAATGAAAAACTGTTTTTT
TRBD1	NA	TRBV28	TRBJ1-1	CASSFPRGPTEAFF	TGTGCCAGCAGTTTTCCCAGGGGGCCCACTGAAGCTTTCTTT
TRBD2	once	TRBV24-1	TRBJ2-7	CAKTYLAGGDEQYF	TGTGCCAAGACCTATTTGGCGGGAGGGGACGAGCAGTACTTC
TRBD2	NA	TRBV7-9	TRBJ2-3	CASSLAGGSTDTQYF	TGTGCCAGCAGCTTAGCGGGAGGGAGCACAGATACGCAGTATTTT
NA	NA	TRBV5-1	TRBJ1-3	CASSWGGAPSGNTIYF	TGCGCCAGCAGCTGGGGGGGTGCCCCTTCTGGAAACACCATATATTTT
TRBD2	NA	TRBV14	TRBJ2-1	CASSRIGTSGRAEQFF	TGTGCCAGCAGCCGCATAGGGACTAGCGGGAGGGCTGAGCAGTTCTTC
TRBD2	few	TRBV28	TRBJ2-7	CASRPPSGRSEQYF	TGTGCCAGCAGACCCCCTAGCGGGAGGAGCGAGCAGTACTTC
TRBD1	NA	TRBV12-3/TRBV12-4	TRBJ1-1	CASRLPGTGKAFF	TGTGCCAGCAGGCTACCCGGGACAGGGAAAGCTTTCTTT
TRBD2	once	TRBV6-1	TRBJ2-7	CASSLSPTSDYEQYF	TGTGCCAGCAGTCTTTCCCCGACTAGCGACTACGAGCAGTACTTC
TRBD2	NA	TRBV6-4	TRBJ2-3	CASSSGTSDTDTQYF	TGTGCCAGCAGTTCCGGGACTAGCGATACAGATACGCAGTATTTT
NA	NA	TRBV4-1	TRBJ1-3	CASSQVDLGFLGNTIYF	TGCGCCAGCAGCCAAGTAGATCTCGGTTTTCTTGGAAACACCATATATTTT
NA	NA	TRBV30	TRBJ2-7	CAWSVRDNPYEQYF	TGTGCCTGGAGTGTACGGGACAACCCCTACGAGCAGTACTTC
NA	NA	TRBV29-1	TRBJ2-7	CSVGSTPYEQYF	TGCAGCGTTGGTTCGACTCCTTACGAGCAGTACTTC
NA	NA	TRBV6-5	TRBJ1-2	CASSPINLDGYTF	TGTGCCAGCAGCCCGATAAACCTAGATGGCTACACCTTC
NA	NA	TRBV29-1	TRBJ2-2	CSVMGGSGELFF	TGCAGCGTTATGGGGGGTAGCGGGGAGCTGTTTTTT
NA	NA	TRBV18	TRBJ2-7	CASSPWGTEAYEQYF	TGTGCCAGCTCACCATGGGGGACTGAGGCCTACGAGCAGTACTTC
TRBD2	NA	TRBV30	TRBJ2-1	CAWRTSGLAGNEQFF	TGTGCCTGGAGGACCTCGGGACTAGCGGGCAATGAGCAGTTCTTC
TRBD1	NA	TRBV3-1/TRBV3-2	TRBJ2-7	CASSPGDRGGYEQYF	TGTGCCAGCAGCCCTGGGGACAGGGGGGGGTACGAGCAGTACTTC
TRBD2	NA	TRBV10-3	TRBJ2-2	CATQGGDTGELFF	TGTGCCACCCAGGGAGGGGACACCGGGGAGCTGTTTTTT
NA	NA	TRBV28	TRBJ2-3	CASSFAGRGTDTQYF	TGTGCCAGCAGTTTTGCGGGAAGAGGCACAGATACGCAGTATTTT
NA	NA	TRBV28	TRBJ2-6	CATASKTALFHSGANVLTF	TGTGCCACCGCCTCAAAGACAGCTCTCTTTCACTCTGGGGCCAACGTCCTGACTTTC
NA	NA	TRBV5-4	TRBJ2-5	CASSVTGIQETQYF	TGTGCCAGCAGCGTGACAGGCATCCAAGAGACCCAGTACTTC
NA	once	TRBV27	TRBJ1-5	CASSPTYRASNQPQHF	TGTGCCAGCAGTCCCACCTACAGGGCTAGCAATCAGCCCCAGCATTTT
NA	NA	TRBV12-3/TRBV12-4	TRBJ1-2	CASSLAGASGYTF	TGTGCCAGCAGTTTGGCGGGGGCGTCGGGCTACACCTTC
TRBD2	few	TRBV5-1	TRBJ2-2	CASSLVRGGTGELFF	TGCGCCAGCAGCTTGGTCCGGGGAGGGACCGGGGAGCTGTTTTTT
TRBD2	NA	TRBV10-1	TRBJ2-1	CASSENLAGGNNEQFF	TGCGCCAGCAGTGAAAATTTAGCGGGAGGGAACAATGAGCAGTTCTTC
NA	NA	TRBV10-1	TRBJ1-3	CASRYRVLAGNTIYF	TGCGCCAGCAGATACAGGGTGTTGGCCGGAAACACCATATATTTT
NA	NA	TRBV6-5	TRBJ2-2	CAGQGGAGELFF	TGTGCCGGGCAGGGCGGGGCCGGGGAGCTGTTTTTT
NA	NA	TRBV29-1	TRBJ1-3	CSVDQRDTIYF	TGCAGCGTTGACCAGAGGGACACCATATATTTT
NA	NA	TRBV7-3	TRBJ2-7	CASSLAAGDEQYF	TGTGCCAGCAGCTTAGCGGCGGGTGACGAGCAGTACTTC
TRBD1	NA	TRBV30	TRBJ1-5	CAWTRDRGSNQPQHF	TGTGCCTGGACTCGGGACAGGGGAAGCAATCAGCCCCAGCATTTT